These T cell receptor beta chains were read from a single sample in a study of blood T cell repertoires in COVID-19. Profiling relied on immunoSEQ multiplex PCR, and the TCRdb table lists in-frame clones only, not all of them. The sample contains about 140,000 clones, around 80% of which appear only once. Sequenced material: peripheral blood. All receptors come from a woman aged 55-69 years with acute or convalescent COVID-19. The CDR3 runs from the conserved cysteine through the conserved F or W. The D gene is left open where the match is weak. Clone size appears in some rows only: once, few, many, or a class for an expanded clone.

abundance,d_gene,v_gene,j_gene,CDR3nt,CDR3aa
.,.,TRBV6-5,TRBJ2-1,TGTGCCAGCAGTTCCACTAGGGTCAATGAGCAGTTCTTC,CASSSTRVNEQFF
.,TRBD2,TRBV27,TRBJ2-1,TGTGCCAGCCTAAGCCTGCGGGAGGGCCTTCGAGAGCAGTTCTTC,CASLSLREGLREQFF
.,.,TRBV3-1/TRBV3-2,TRBJ1-5,TGTGCCAGCAGCCAAGTTCCGGGGAGGCCCCAGCATTTT,CASSQVPGRPQHF
.,TRBD1,TRBV20-1,TRBJ1-1,TGCAGTGCTAGTATTCCGGGACAGGGACAGAACACTGAAGCTTTCTTT,CSASIPGQGQNTEAFF
.,TRBD2,TRBV6-7,TRBJ2-6,TGTGCCAGCCGCGGGGGGCTCACTGGGGCCAACGTCCTGACTTTC,CASRGGLTGANVLTF
.,.,TRBV7-9,TRBJ1-2,TGTGCCAGCAGGAACGAGTCTAACTATGGCTACACCTTC,CASRNESNYGYTF
.,.,TRBV3-1/TRBV3-2,TRBJ2-2,TGTGCCAGCAGCCCTTTAGACGGGGAGCTGTTTTTT,CASSPLDGELFF
once,TRBD2,TRBV2,TRBJ2-1,TGTGCCAGCAGTGAAAGTGGGACTACCCTTTGGCCGCAGTTCTTC,CASSESGTTLWPQFF
.,TRBD2,TRBV6-5,TRBJ2-4,TGTGCCAGCAGTTATCAGAGACTAGCAGACATTCAGTACTTC,CASSYQRLADIQYF
.,.,TRBV19,TRBJ2-2,TGTGCCACCTACGGGGTCACCGGGGAGCTGTTTTTT,CATYGVTGELFF
.,.,TRBV27,TRBJ1-5,TGTGCCAGCAGTTTAGAGGGTGGTCCCAATCAGCCCCAGCATTTT,CASSLEGGPNQPQHF